This T cell receptor beta chain originates from a study of blood T cell repertoires in COVID-19. Study-wide background: COVID-19 samples collected from the United States, Italy and Spain covered acute and convalescent phases.

Trimming pared 3 bases from V and 4 bases from J, leaving 5 bases between. Germline V lookup: CDR1 DFQATT, CDR2 SNEGSKA (reference sequence). The CDR3 runs 11 residues. Authors' data handling: Scientists estimated how many nucleated cells there were by amplifying reference gene primers. Generated by immunoSEQ multiplex PCR, the TCRdb table keeps only in-frame clones and is missing some. The DNA was the basis for D and trimming; V, J and clone size are from that table. The table includes 200,000 to 300,000 clones, approximately 82% detected once. The J gene is TRBJ2-3, the V gene TRBV20-1; D ambiguous. The sample was peripheral blood. This TCR was recovered from a man aged 25 to 45 who had recovered from COVID-19. Here the CDR3 reads CSARIADTQYF. DNA of the CDR3: TGCAGTGCTAGGATAGCAGATACGCAGTATTTT.